The rows below give T cell receptor beta chains drawn from one sample of a study of OX40 agonist ivuxolimab in advanced cancers. Produced via immunoSEQ multiplex PCR; TCRdb's table is partial and in-frame only. This sample has approximately 60,000 clones, with around 84% found just once. Material: CD4+ or CD8+ T cells sorted from blood, obtained in a trial of the OX40 agonist ivuxolimab. These receptors were taken from an adult with an advanced solid tumor such as melanoma, head and neck, liver or kidney cancer. Both conserved end residues are part of each CDR3. A D gene is named only where the DNA matches it firmly. Clone size is not always given. Where it is, it says once, few, many or a class for expanded clones.

. | TRBJ1-1 | TRBD1 | TRBV29-1 | TGCAGCGTTGAAGACAGGGGGCGCCTAGCTGAAGCTTTCTTT | CSVEDRGRLAEAFF
. | TRBJ2-2 | . | TRBV7-2 | TGTGCCAGCAGCCGCGGCATAAGCGGGACCGGGGAGCTGTTTTTT | CASSRGISGTGELFF
. | TRBJ2-3 | . | TRBV4-1 | TGCGCCAGCAGCGAGGGTTACCTGGCAGATACGCAGTATTTT | CASSEGYLADTQYF
. | TRBJ2-4 | TRBD2 | TRBV7-2 | TGTGCCAGCACACAAACTAGCGGGAGCTCTACGTACTTC | CASTQTSGSSTYF
. | TRBJ1-2 | TRBD1 | TRBV2 | TGTGCCAGCAGTCCAGGGGGGGGAGCTGGCTACACCTTC | CASSPGGGAGYTF
. | TRBJ1-2 | TRBD1 | TRBV2 | TGTGCCAGCAGTATGACAGGGTACGGCGGCTACACCTTC | CASSMTGYGGYTF
. | TRBJ1-3 | . | TRBV2 | TGTGCCAGCAGTGAAGCGCTGGCCGGAAACACCATATATTTT | CASSEALAGNTIYF
. | TRBJ1-4 | . | TRBV18 | TGTGCCAGCTCACTAAACAATCCGGAGAATGAAAAACTGTTTTTT | CASSLNNPENEKLFF
. | TRBJ2-3 | . | TRBV6-1 | TGTGCCAGCAGTGAAGTAGCTAGCACAGATACGCAGTATTTT | CASSEVASTDTQYF
. | TRBJ1-3 | . | TRBV30 | TGTGCCTGGAGTGCGGGATCTGGAAACACCATATATTTT | CAWSAGSGNTIYF
. | TRBJ2-7 | . | TRBV27 | TGTGCCAGCAGTAGCAGGGGTCGGTATGTTTACGAGCAGTACTTC | CASSSRGRYVYEQYF
. | TRBJ1-5 | TRBD1 | TRBV6-1 | TGTGCCAGCACCCAAGACAGGGGCAATCAGCCCCAGCATTTT | CASTQDRGNQPQHF
. | TRBJ2-5 | . | TRBV4-1 | TGCGCCAGCAGCCAAGATTTATGGGGGACCCAGTACTTC | CASSQDLWGTQYF
. | TRBJ1-1 | TRBD1 | TRBV6-6 | TGTGCCAGCAGTTCACCCCAGGGGGGAGCTTTCTTT | CASSSPQGGAFF
. | TRBJ1-2 | . | TRBV6-5 | TGTGCCAGCGGTGGGACTGCTTATGGCTACACCTTC | CASGGTAYGYTF
. | TRBJ2-7 | . | TRBV6-6 | TGTGCCAGCAGTCCGCAGGGTTTCTATGACGAGCAGTACTTC | CASSPQGFYDEQYF
. | TRBJ2-1 | TRBD2 | TRBV18 | TGTGCCAGCTCGCCTACTAGCGGGGGGGAATATGAGCAGTTCTTC | CASSPTSGGEYEQFF
. | TRBJ2-1 | . | TRBV5-1 | TGCGCCAGCAGCTTGCAGGCGGTAATCGGAGTTGAGCAGTTCTTC | CASSLQAVIGVEQFF
many | TRBJ2-2 | . | TRBV19 | TGTGCCAGTGCGACAGCGAACACCGGGGAGCTGTTTTTT | CASATANTGELFF
. | TRBJ1-1 | . | TRBV4-1 | TGCGCCAGCAGCCAGCCCGTAAGGCAGAACACTGAAGCTTTCTTT | CASSQPVRQNTEAFF
few | TRBJ2-2 | TRBD1 | TRBV19 | TGTGCCAGTACCAAGACAGGGCCGAACACCGGGGAGCTGTTTTTT | CASTKTGPNTGELFF
. | TRBJ2-7 | TRBD1 | TRBV5-4 | TGTGCCAGCAGCTCGGGACAGTCTCTTTACGAGCAGTACTTC | CASSSGQSLYEQYF
once | TRBJ1-1 | . | TRBV11-1 | TGTGCCAGCAGTGCCGGGGGATTCACTGAAGCTTTCTTT | CASSAGGFTEAFF
. | TRBJ2-5 | . | TRBV6-1 | TGTGCCAGCAGCAGGGCCCAAAAAGAGACCCAGTACTTC | CASSRAQKETQYF
. | TRBJ2-7 | . | TRBV7-9 | TGTGCCAGCAGCTTAATGGGCAGTATCTACGGGCAGTACTTC | CASSLMGSIYGQYF
once | TRBJ2-2 | TRBD1 | TRBV27 | TGTGCCAGCAGTTCGTGGACAGGGAGGTTTGCCGGGGAGCTGTTTTTT | CASSSWTGRFAGELFF
. | TRBJ2-3 | TRBD2 | TRBV27 | TGTGCCAGCAGTTTTCTAGCGGGGGGGATAACAGATACGCAGTATTTT | CASSFLAGGITDTQYF
once | TRBJ2-7 | . | TRBV10-3 | TGTGCCATCAGTGAGGGGAGGGGGGTCTACGAGCAGTACTTC | CAISEGRGVYEQYF
. | TRBJ1-2 | . | TRBV2 | TGTGCCAGCAGTGAAGTGACCAGGGGATATGGCTACACCTTC | CASSEVTRGYGYTF
. | TRBJ1-2 | . | TRBV7-2 | TGTGCCAGCAGGCTGGGCCCTGAGAAGGATGGCTACACCTTC | CASRLGPEKDGYTF
. | TRBJ2-5 | . | TRBV11-3 | TGTGCCAGCAGCTTGCGGCAAGAGACCCAGTACTTC | CASSLRQETQYF
. | TRBJ2-1 | TRBD1 | TRBV7-9 | TGTGCCAGCAGCCAACCCGGGACAGACTACAATGAGCAGTTCTTC | CASSQPGTDYNEQFF
. | TRBJ2-3 | TRBD1 | TRBV6-4 | TGTGCCAGCAGTGCAGGACAGGGGGCAGATACGCAGTATTTT | CASSAGQGADTQYF
. | TRBJ2-6 | . | TRBV7-9 | TGTGCCAGCAGCCCAGGGAGTTACTCCGGGGCCAACGTCCTGACTTTC | CASSPGSYSGANVLTF
once | TRBJ1-4 | . | TRBV10-3 | TGTGCCATCAGTGAAGGAGCAACTAATGAAAAACTGTTTTTT | CAISEGATNEKLFF
. | TRBJ2-5 | TRBD1 | TRBV9 | TGTGCCAGCAGCCCTTTGACAGGGGGGTCTCGGGAGACCCAGTACTTC | CASSPLTGGSRETQYF
many | TRBJ2-7 | . | TRBV7-9 | TGTGCCAGCAGCAGCCCCGATTCGCTTTCCTACGAGCAGTACTTC | CASSSPDSLSYEQYF
once | TRBJ2-1 | TRBD2 | TRBV29-1 | TGCAGCGTGGGAAACACCGGGACTAGCGGGTTCGGTGAGCAGTTCTTC | CSVGNTGTSGFGEQFF
. | TRBJ2-7 | TRBD1 | TRBV6-5 | TGTGCCAGCAGTTCCGCCGACAGGGTTTACGAGCAGTACTTC | CASSSADRVYEQYF
. | TRBJ1-5 | . | TRBV6-6 | TGTGCCAGCAGCTCCATCACAAGTAGCAATCAGCCCCAGCATTTT | CASSSITSSNQPQHF
. | TRBJ2-5 | . | TRBV5-4 | TGTGCCAGCAGCTTGCACCCACGAGAGACCCAGTACTTC | CASSLHPRETQYF
. | TRBJ2-1 | TRBD2 | TRBV19 | TGTGCCAGTAGTATCAGGGGTCTAGCGGGCAATGAGCAGTTCTTC | CASSIRGLAGNEQFF
. | TRBJ1-1 | . | TRBV15 | TGTGCCACCGCTGGGACAAATGAAGCTTTCTTT | CATAGTNEAFF
. | TRBJ2-2 | TRBD1 | TRBV19 | TGTGCCAGTAGTATCCCGACAGGGGCGTCCGGGGAGCTGTTTTTT | CASSIPTGASGELFF
. | TRBJ1-1 | . | TRBV27 | TGTGCCAGCAGTTCTATTCCCCTTAACACTGAAGCTTTCTTT | CASSSIPLNTEAFF
. | TRBJ2-3 | TRBD2 | TRBV7-3 | TGTGCCAGCAGCTTAACTAGTTCCGGGAGGGCCGCAGATACGCAGTATTTT | CASSLTSSGRAADTQYF
few | TRBJ1-5 | . | TRBV18 | TGTGCCAGCTCACCTCCTCGCCGGGACACGGGCTTGTATTTT | CASSPPRRDTGLYF
. | TRBJ2-5 | TRBD1 | TRBV25-1 | TGTGCCAGCAGTATGGGCAGGGGGTATGGAGAGACCCAGTACTTC | CASSMGRGYGETQYF
. | TRBJ1-2 | TRBD1 | TRBV5-6 | TGTGCCAGCAGCTTGGGGAGGGGACAGTCCTATTATGGCTACACCTTC | CASSLGRGQSYYGYTF
. | TRBJ2-7 | TRBD1 | TRBV5-1 | TGCGCCAGCAGCTTGGTGTCGACAGGGGCGGACGAGCAGTACTTC | CASSLVSTGADEQYF
. | TRBJ2-7 | TRBD1 | TRBV5-5 | TGTGCCAGCAGCTTGGGCAGGGGGCCCTACGAGCAGTACTTC | CASSLGRGPYEQYF
. | TRBJ2-1 | TRBD2 | TRBV6-5 | TGTGCCAGCAGCTTAGCGGGGGGGCGCTACAATGAGCAGTTCTTC | CASSLAGGRYNEQFF
once | TRBJ2-3 | . | TRBV6-6 | TGTGCCAGCAGATTCGGGACAACTAGCACAGATACGCAGTATTTT | CASRFGTTSTDTQYF
. | TRBJ1-1 | TRBD1 | TRBV5-6 | TGTGCCAGCAGCTCAGTGAGAACCGGGACAGAGTTCACTGAAGCTTTCTTT | CASSSVRTGTEFTEAFF